This TCR beta chain was captured in a study of siplizumab effects on memory and regulatory T cells. Assay: immunoSEQ multiplex PCR; the TCRdb copy retains only in-frame clones and omits some. The sample lists nearly 85,000 clones; 87% were seen once. Study-wide results and limits: Sequences below about 10^-5 frequency were poorly captured, and few alloreactive clones mapped to unstimulated subsets.

The junction had 4 bases not matched to a gene; V was cut back by 6 bases and J by 4 bases. Germline V CDR1 and CDR2: ENHRY, SYGVKD. This CDR3 contains 13 residues. This clone has a single count. Antigen specificity is unknown. Sequencing input: Tregs sorted from blood. The TCR comes from a human donor in good health. The V gene is TRBV10-3, the J gene TRBJ2-5, with 8 bases identical to TRBD1. The CDR3 coding sequence is TGTGCCATCAGGGGACAGGAAAGAGAGACCCAGTACTTC. Translated, it gives CAIRGQERETQYF.